The T cell receptor beta chain described here comes from a study of early T cells in non-severe SARS-CoV-2 infection. For the study at large: Unsorted whole-blood RNA was sequenced in bulk, leaving chains unpaired. Study outcomes and limitations: Private and CD4 specificities were missed by VDJdb matching, which favored anti-spike CD8 responses.

The CDR3 loop spans 14 amino acids. Looked up from germline, CDR1 is GTSNPN and CDR2 is SVGIG (reference sequence). The trim removed 1 base at V and 1 base at J, leaving 2 bases unmatched. Separate cDNA molecules each had unique molecular identifiers attached to them. TCRdb itself ran the 5' RACE reads through MiXCR, one entry per CDR3 protein. In the table there are tens of thousands of distinct CDR3 sequences, roughly 12% of which are singletons. Worth noting for this clonotype: What it binds is not known.

The V call is TRBV30, the J call TRBJ1-1, with TRBD1 matching over 8 bases. The sequenced sample was whole blood. The origin of this receptor is an adult who was a healthcare worker with PCR-confirmed SARS-CoV-2 infection or an uninfected control (not recorded which). The DNA of the CDR3 is TGTGCCTGGAGTGCCGGGACAGGGAACACTGAAGCTTTCTTT. It encodes CAWSAGTGNTEAFF. Filled out from reference TRBV30 and TRBJ1-1, the complete variable domain reads SQTIHQWPATLVQPVGSPLSLECTVEGTSNPNLYWYRQAAGRGLQLLFYSVGIGQISSEVPQNLSASRPQDRQFILSSKKLLLSDSGFYLCAWSAGTGNTEAFFGQGTRLTVV.